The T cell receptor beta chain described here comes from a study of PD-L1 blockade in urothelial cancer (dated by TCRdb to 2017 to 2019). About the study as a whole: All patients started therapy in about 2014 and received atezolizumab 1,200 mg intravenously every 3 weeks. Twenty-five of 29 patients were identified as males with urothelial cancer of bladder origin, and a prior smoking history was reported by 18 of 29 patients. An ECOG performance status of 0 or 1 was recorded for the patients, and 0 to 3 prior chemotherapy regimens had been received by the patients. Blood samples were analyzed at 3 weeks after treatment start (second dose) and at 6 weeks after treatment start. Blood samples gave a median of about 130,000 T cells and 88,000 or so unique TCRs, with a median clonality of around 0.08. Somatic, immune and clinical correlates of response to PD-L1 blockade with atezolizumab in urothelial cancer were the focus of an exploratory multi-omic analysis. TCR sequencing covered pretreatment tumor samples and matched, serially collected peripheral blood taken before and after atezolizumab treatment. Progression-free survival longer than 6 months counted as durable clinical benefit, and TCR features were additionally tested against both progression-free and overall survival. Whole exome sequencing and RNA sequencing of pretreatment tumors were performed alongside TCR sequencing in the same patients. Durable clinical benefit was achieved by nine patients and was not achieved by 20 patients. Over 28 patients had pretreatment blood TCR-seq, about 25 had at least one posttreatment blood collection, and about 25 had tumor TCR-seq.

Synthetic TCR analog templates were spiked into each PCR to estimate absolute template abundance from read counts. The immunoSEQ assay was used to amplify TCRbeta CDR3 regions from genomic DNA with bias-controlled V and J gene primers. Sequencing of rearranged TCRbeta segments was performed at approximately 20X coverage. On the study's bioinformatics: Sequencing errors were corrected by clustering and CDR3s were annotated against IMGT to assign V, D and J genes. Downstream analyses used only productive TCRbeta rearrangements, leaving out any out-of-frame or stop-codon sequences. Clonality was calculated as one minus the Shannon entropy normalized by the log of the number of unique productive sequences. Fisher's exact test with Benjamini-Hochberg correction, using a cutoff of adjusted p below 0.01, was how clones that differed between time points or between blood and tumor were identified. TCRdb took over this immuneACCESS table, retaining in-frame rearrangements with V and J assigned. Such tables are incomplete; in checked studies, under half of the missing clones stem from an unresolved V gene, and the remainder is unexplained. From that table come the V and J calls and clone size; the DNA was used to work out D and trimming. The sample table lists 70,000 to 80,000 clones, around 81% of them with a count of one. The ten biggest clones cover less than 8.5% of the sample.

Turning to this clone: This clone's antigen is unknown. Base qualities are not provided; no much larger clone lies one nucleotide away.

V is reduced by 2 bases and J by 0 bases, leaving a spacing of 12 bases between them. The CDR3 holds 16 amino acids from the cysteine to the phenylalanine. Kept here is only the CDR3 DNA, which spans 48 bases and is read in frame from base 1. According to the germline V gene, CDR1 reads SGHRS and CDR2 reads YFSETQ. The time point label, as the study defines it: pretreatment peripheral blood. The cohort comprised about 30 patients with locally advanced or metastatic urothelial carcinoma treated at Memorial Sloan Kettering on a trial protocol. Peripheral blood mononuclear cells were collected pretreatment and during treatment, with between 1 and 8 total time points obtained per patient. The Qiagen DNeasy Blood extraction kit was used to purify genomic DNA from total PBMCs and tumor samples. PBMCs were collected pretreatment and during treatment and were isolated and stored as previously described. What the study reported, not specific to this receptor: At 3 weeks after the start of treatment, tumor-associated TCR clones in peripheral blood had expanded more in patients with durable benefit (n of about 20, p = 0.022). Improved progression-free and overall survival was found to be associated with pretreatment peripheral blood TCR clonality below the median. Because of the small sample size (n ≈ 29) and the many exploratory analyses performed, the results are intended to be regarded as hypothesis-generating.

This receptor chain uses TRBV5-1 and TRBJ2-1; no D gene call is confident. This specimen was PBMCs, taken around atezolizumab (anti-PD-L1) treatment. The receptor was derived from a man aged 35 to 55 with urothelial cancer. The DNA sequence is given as TGCGCCAGCAGCTTTGATGAGTCGAGCTCCTACAATGAGCAGTTCTTC. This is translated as CASSFDESSSYNEQFF.